Listed below are T cell receptor beta chains from one sample, sequenced in a study of identifying expanded T cells in peripheral blood. The data were produced by immunoSEQ multiplex PCR, yet TCRdb's version contains in-frame clones alone and is incomplete. Of more than 45,000 clones listed, about 92% are singletons. The sequencing input was blood. The receptors originated from a person between 18 and 70 years old in good health. CDR3s include the opening cysteine and the closing phenylalanine or tryptophan. D genes are given only for firm matches. A clone size is listed for some rows: how often the clone was seen (once, few, many), or a class if it is expanded.

>TRBD1|TRBV7-9|NA|TRBJ2-1
CASSFWTGDNEQFF
TGTGCCAGCAGCTTTTGGACAGGTGACAATGAGCAGTTCTTC
>NA|TRBV2|NA|TRBJ1-2
CASALLGRGSTANYGYTF
TGTGCCAGCGCCCTGCTCGGCAGGGGATCGACAGCTAACTATGGCTACACCTTC
>NA|TRBV10-1|NA|TRBJ1-2
CASSGAGIGYTF
TGCGCCAGCAGTGGTGCAGGGATTGGCTACACCTTC
>NA|TRBV4-2|NA|TRBJ1-1
CASSQARGTGAFF
TGTGCCAGCAGCCAAGCGAGGGGTACAGGGGCTTTCTTT
>TRBD1|TRBV28|NA|TRBJ1-5
CASTLYRQGDQPQHF
TGTGCCAGCACTCTATACCGACAGGGGGATCAGCCCCAGCATTTT
>TRBD1|TRBV7-2|NA|TRBJ1-2
CASSFMGQGALYGYTF
TGTGCCAGCAGCTTCATGGGACAGGGGGCCCTCTATGGCTACACCTTC
>NA|TRBV5-6|NA|TRBJ1-5
CASSLRGIHQPQHF
TGTGCCAGCAGCTTGAGAGGTATTCATCAGCCCCAGCATTTT
>TRBD2|TRBV5-8|NA|TRBJ2-2
CASSLAGGSVYTGELFF
TGTGCCAGCAGCTTAGCGGGAGGGTCCGTGTACACCGGGGAGCTGTTTTTT
>TRBD1|TRBV29-1|NA|TRBJ2-5
CSVEDRQGWETQYF
TGCAGCGTTGAAGACAGACAGGGGTGGGAGACCCAGTACTTC
>TRBD1|TRBV2|NA|TRBJ2-1
CASSEEHGRTGNNEQFF
TGTGCCAGCAGTGAGGAACACGGACGGACAGGGAACAATGAGCAGTTCTTC
>NA|TRBV19|NA|TRBJ2-7
CASSINRDSYEQYF
TGTGCCAGTAGTATAAACAGGGATTCCTACGAGCAGTACTTC
>NA|TRBV11-2|NA|TRBJ2-7
CASSPRGRVGAGEQYF
TGTGCCAGCAGCCCCCGGGGCAGGGTGGGTGCTGGCGAGCAGTACTTC
>NA|TRBV7-2|few|TRBJ2-7
CASSSTGYEQYF
TGTGCCAGCAGTTCGACCGGTTACGAGCAGTACTTC
>NA|TRBV10-1|NA|TRBJ2-2
CASSGGNTGELFF
TGCGCCAGCAGTGGGGGGAACACCGGGGAGCTGTTTTTT
>NA|TRBV9|NA|TRBJ1-1
CASSVVDGNTEAFF
TGTGCCAGCAGCGTAGTGGACGGGAACACTGAAGCTTTCTTT
>NA|TRBV6-1|NA|TRBJ2-7
CASSLWGASYEQYF
TGTGCCAGCAGCTTATGGGGGGCATCCTACGAGCAGTACTTC
>NA|TRBV7-3|NA|TRBJ2-7
CASSLSAGYEQYF
TGTGCCAGCAGCTTGTCGGCAGGTTACGAGCAGTACTTC
>TRBD1|TRBV2|NA|TRBJ1-2
CASNPGGPYGYTF
TGTGCCAGCAACCCAGGGGGCCCCTATGGCTACACCTTC
>NA|TRBV7-2|NA|TRBJ1-3
CASSLESTISNTIYF
TGTGCCAGCAGCTTAGAGAGCACTATTAGCAACACCATATATTTT
>TRBD2|TRBV5-4|many|TRBJ2-7
CASSHPSGKIPYEQYF
TGTGCCAGCAGCCACCCAAGCGGGAAAATTCCCTACGAGCAGTACTTC
>NA|TRBV6-1|NA|TRBJ2-7
CASSTAGVSQYEQYF
TGTGCCAGCAGCACCGCAGGGGTTTCGCAGTACGAGCAGTACTTC
>TRBD2|TRBV10-2|NA|TRBJ2-3
CASSAPSGGYQDTQYF
TGCGCCAGCAGTGCTCCTAGCGGGGGGTATCAAGATACGCAGTATTTT
>TRBD1|TRBV2|NA|TRBJ2-1
CASSVGRTGRVDEQFF
TGTGCCAGCAGTGTTGGTCGGACAGGGAGAGTGGATGAGCAGTTCTTC
>TRBD2|TRBV29-1|NA|TRBJ2-1
CSVVPGLAGANEQFF
TGCAGCGTCGTTCCGGGACTAGCGGGAGCCAATGAGCAGTTCTTC
>NA|TRBV15|NA|TRBJ2-7
CATSSEWTESSYEQYF
TGTGCCACCAGCAGTGAATGGACAGAGAGCTCCTACGAGCAGTACTTC
>NA|TRBV7-2|NA|TRBJ2-1
CASSLSRASEQFF
TGTGCCAGCAGCTTAAGTCGGGCCAGTGAGCAGTTCTTC
>TRBD1|TRBV28|few|TRBJ2-1
CASSTGTALFF
TGTGCCAGCAGTACCGGGACAGCATTGTTCTTC
>TRBD1|TRBV4-1|NA|TRBJ1-3
CASSGRTGKSGNTIYF
TGCGCCAGCAGCGGAAGGACAGGGAAAAGTGGAAACACCATATATTTT
>NA|TRBV28|NA|TRBJ2-7
CASSLTQAPKEQYF
TGTGCCAGCAGTTTGACCCAGGCCCCAAAGGAGCAGTACTTC
>TRBD2|TRBV11-3|NA|TRBJ2-2
CASSLEGYGLDRTGELFF
TGTGCCAGCAGCTTAGAAGGTTATGGACTAGATAGGACCGGGGAGCTGTTTTTT
>TRBD2|TRBV11-2|NA|TRBJ2-7
CASSFTAGLAGTEQYF
TGTGCCAGCAGCTTTACTGCGGGACTAGCGGGGACCGAGCAGTACTTC
>NA|TRBV9|NA|TRBJ2-3
CASSAIKSGTGDFTDTQYF
TGTGCCAGCAGCGCAATTAAATCCGGGACGGGGGACTTCACAGATACGCAGTATTTT
>NA|TRBV15|once|TRBJ1-2
CATSSLTGFHYGYTF
TGTGCCACCAGCAGCCTGACAGGTTTTCACTATGGCTACACCTTC
>TRBD1|TRBV5-6|NA|TRBJ2-7
CASSPWRTGPYEQYF
TGTGCCAGCAGCCCCTGGAGGACAGGGCCCTACGAGCAGTACTTC
>NA|TRBV7-2|NA|TRBJ2-7
CASSLETRSYEQYF
TGTGCCAGCAGCTTAGAGACTAGAAGCTACGAGCAGTACTTC
>NA|TRBV5-4|NA|TRBJ1-2
CASSLGQGNAYGYTF
TGTGCCAGCAGCTTGGGGCAGGGGAACGCTTATGGCTACACCTTC
>NA|TRBV18|once|TRBJ2-7
CASSPWTEGEQYF
TGTGCCAGCTCGCCTTGGACGGAGGGGGAGCAGTACTTC
>NA|TRBV7-8|NA|TRBJ1-1
CASSLVGGMAEAFF
TGTGCCAGCAGCTTAGTGGGGGGGATGGCTGAAGCTTTCTTT
>TRBD1|TRBV2|NA|TRBJ2-7
CASSEIRTGGGYEQYF
TGTGCCAGCAGTGAAATTCGGACAGGGGGCGGTTACGAGCAGTACTTC
>NA|TRBV28|NA|TRBJ1-2
CATTPGHLYGYTF
TGTGCCACCACTCCGGGACACCTCTATGGCTACACCTTC